Presented here are 5 T cell receptor beta chains from one specimen sequenced in a study of response to subunit inactivated influenza vaccine. MiXCR, run by TCRdb on the RT-PCR reads, gives a single entry per CDR3 protein. This sample yields some 800,000 distinct CDR3 sequences, of which 21% are seen a single time; roughly 10% belongs to the top ten. The sequencing used PBMCs from blood, collected around 5 days after vaccination. The origin of the receptors is a man aged 50 to 60 who received an inactivated influenza vaccine.

This chain links TRBV5-8 with TRBJ2-2, with D possibly matching TRBD1 (6 bases). With 6 bases removed from V and 3 bases from J, the gap between germline ends came to 15 bases. Germline CDR1 SGHTS, CDR2 YDEGEE. This CDR3 contains 15 residues. The CDR3 protein is CASTFRDTHTGELFF. The CDR3 bases are TGTGCCAGCACCTTCCGGGACACCCACACCGGGGAGCTGTTTTTT.

This rearrangement joins TRBV21-1 to TRBJ1-6; the listed D gene, TRBD1, was not tested against the DNA. TRBV21-1 is tagged as a pseudogene. The CDR3 spans 18 residues. The CDR3 loop reads CASSKAFSSGQNNSPLHF. CDR3 sequence (DNA): TGTGCCAGCAGCAAAGCGTTCTCGTCAGGGCAAAATAATTCACCCCTCCACTTT.

A note on this clonotype: The junction and the germline gene differ at one end; a read error may be behind it. This sequence joins TRBV27 and TRBJ2-6; TRBD1 might be the D (5 bases). CDR1 MNHEY and CDR2 SMNVEV come from the germline V gene (reference sequence). The CDR3 has 16 residues. CDR3 DNA sequence: TGTGCCAGCAGTTCCTTACACCACTCTGGGGCCGACGTCCTGACTTTC. Its protein product is CASSSLHHSGADVLTF.

V and J are TRBV6-6 and TRBJ2-7; D uncertain. Germline V gene sequence: CDR1 MNHNY, CDR2 SVGAGI (reference sequence). This CDR3 comprises 12 residues. The V end was cut by 6 bases, the J end by 0 bases, with 6 bases between. The CDR3 protein is CASRGNSYEQYF. For the CDR3, the DNA is TGTGCCAGCAGGGGTAACTCCTACGAGCAGTACTTC.

The chain joins TRBV7-2 to TRBJ2-2; 9 bases match TRBD1. This CDR3 spans 16 amino acids. Trimming at V came to 4 bases and at J to 6 bases, leaving 9 bases not matched to a gene. Germline V gene sequence: CDR1 SGHTA, CDR2 FQGNSA. The CDR3 DNA reads as TGTGCCAGCAGCTCCGGCGGACAGGGGTGGTCCGGGGAGCTGTTTTTT. Its translation: CASSSGGQGWSGELFF.